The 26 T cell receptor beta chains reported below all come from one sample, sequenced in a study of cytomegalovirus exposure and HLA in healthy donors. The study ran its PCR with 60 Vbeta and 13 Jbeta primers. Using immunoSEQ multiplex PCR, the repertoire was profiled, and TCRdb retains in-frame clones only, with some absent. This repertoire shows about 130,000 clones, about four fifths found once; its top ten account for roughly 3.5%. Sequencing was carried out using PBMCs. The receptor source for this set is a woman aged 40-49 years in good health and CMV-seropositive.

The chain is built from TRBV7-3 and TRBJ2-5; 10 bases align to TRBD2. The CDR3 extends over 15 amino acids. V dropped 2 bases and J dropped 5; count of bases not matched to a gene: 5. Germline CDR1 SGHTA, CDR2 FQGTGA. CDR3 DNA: TGTGCCAGCAGCTTAGGGCTAGCGGGAGTTGAGACCCAGTACTTC. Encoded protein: CASSLGLAGVETQYF.

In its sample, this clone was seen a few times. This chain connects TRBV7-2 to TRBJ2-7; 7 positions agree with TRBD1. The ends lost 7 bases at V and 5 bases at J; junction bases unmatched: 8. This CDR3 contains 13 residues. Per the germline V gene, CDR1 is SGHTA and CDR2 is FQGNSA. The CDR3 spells CASTRQGTHEQYF. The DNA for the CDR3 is TGTGCCAGCACCCGACAGGGTACCCACGAGCAGTACTTC.

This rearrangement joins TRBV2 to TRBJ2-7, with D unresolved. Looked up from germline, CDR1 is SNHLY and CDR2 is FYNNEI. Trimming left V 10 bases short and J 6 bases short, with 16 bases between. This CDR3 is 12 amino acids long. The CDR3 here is CANVLTKGEQYF. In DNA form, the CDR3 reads TGTGCCAACGTCCTGACAAAAGGCGAGCAGTACTTC.

This chain's CDR3 is CASSLQRGQLYNEQFF. DNA of the CDR3: TGTGCCAGCAGTTTACAAAGGGGGCAATTATACAATGAGCAGTTCTTC. The chain couples TRBV27 to TRBJ2-1, with 7 bases fitting TRBD1. Unmatched junction bases numbered 8, after V lost 2 bases and J lost 4 bases. CDR1 is MNHEY and CDR2 is SMNVEV in the germline V gene (reference sequence). The CDR3 is 16 amino acids.

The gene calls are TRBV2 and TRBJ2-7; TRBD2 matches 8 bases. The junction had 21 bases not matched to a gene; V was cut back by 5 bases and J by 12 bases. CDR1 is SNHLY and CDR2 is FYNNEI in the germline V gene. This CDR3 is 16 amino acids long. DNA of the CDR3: TGTGCCAGCAGTTTCCAGACGGGGGGGAACAGTAAGTCGGTGTACTTC. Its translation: CASSFQTGGNSKSVYF.

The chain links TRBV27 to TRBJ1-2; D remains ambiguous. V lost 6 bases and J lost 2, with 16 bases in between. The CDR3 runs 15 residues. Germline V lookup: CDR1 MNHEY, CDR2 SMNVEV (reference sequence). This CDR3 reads CASRPAGSLNYGYTF. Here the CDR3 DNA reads TGTGCCAGCAGGCCCGCAGGCAGCCTAAACTATGGCTACACCTTC.

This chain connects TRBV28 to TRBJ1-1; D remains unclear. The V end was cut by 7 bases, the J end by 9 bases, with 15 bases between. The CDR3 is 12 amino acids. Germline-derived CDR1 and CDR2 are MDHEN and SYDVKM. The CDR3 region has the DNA TGTGCCAGCACCGATGGGAGGGAACAAGCTTTCTTT. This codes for CASTDGREQAFF.

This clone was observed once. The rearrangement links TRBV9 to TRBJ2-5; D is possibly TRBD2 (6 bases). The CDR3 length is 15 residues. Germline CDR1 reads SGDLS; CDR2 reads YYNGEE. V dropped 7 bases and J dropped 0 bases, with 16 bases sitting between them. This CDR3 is CASSHETRNQETQYF. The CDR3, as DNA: TGTGCCAGCTCCCATGAGACTAGGAACCAAGAGACCCAGTACTTC.

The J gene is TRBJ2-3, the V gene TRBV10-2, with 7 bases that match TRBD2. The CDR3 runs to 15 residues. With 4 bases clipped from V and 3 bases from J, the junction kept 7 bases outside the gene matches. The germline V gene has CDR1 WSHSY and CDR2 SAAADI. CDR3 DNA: TGCGCCAGCAGTGTTTTGGGGGGGATAACAGATACGCAGTATTTT. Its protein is CASSVLGGITDTQYF.

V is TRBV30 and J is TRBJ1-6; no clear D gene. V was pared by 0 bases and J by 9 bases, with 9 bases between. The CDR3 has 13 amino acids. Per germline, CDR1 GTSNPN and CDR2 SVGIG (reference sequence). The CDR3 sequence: CAWSVRESSPLHF. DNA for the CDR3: TGTGCCTGGAGTGTACGCGAGTCTTCACCCCTCCACTTT.

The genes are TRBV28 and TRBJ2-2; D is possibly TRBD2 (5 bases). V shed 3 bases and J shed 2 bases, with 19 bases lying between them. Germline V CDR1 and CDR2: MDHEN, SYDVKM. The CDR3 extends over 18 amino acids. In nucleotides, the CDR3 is TGTGCCAGCAGTTTCGCCTCGATCTGGACGGGAAACACCGGGGAGCTGTTTTTT. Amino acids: CASSFASIWTGNTGELFF.

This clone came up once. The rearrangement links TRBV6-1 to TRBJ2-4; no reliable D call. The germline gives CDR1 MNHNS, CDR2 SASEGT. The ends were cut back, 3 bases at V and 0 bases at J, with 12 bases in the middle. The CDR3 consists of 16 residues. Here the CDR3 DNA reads TGTGCCAGCAGTGATTGGAGTGGAATAGCCAAAAACATTCAGTACTTC. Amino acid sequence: CASSDWSGIAKNIQYF.

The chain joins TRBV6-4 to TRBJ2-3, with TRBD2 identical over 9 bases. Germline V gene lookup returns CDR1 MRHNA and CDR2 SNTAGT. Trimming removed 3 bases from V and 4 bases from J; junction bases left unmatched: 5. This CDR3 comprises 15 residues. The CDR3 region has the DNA TGTGCCAGCAGTGATACGGCGGGAGGGCCAGATACGCAGTATTTT. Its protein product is CASSDTAGGPDTQYF.

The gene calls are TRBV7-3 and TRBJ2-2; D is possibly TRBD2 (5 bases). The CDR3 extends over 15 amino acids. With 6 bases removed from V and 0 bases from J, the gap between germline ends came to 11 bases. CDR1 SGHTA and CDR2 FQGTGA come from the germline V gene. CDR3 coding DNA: TGTGCCAGCAGACTGACGCGGGCGAACACCGGGGAGCTGTTTTTT. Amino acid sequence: CASRLTRANTGELFF.

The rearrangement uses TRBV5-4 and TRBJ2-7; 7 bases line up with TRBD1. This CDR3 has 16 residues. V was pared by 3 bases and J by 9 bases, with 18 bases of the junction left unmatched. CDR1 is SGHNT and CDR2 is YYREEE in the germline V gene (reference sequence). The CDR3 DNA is TGTGCCAGCAGCTCCTTCAATAGGGGGCTTCCCCTCGGGCAGTACTTC. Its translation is CASSSFNRGLPLGQYF. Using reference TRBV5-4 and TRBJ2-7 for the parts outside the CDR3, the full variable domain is ETGVTQSPTHLIKTRGQQVTLRCSSQSGHNTVSWYQQALGQGPQFIFQYYREEENGRGNFPPRFSGLQFPNYSSELNVNALELDDSALYLCASSSFNRGLPLGQYFGPGTRLTVT.

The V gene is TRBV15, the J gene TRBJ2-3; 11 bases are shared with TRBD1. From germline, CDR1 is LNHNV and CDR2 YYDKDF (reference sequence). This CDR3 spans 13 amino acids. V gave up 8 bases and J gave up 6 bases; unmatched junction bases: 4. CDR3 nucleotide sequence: TGTGCCACCGCTAGGGACAGGGGGGATACGCAGTATTTT. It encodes CATARDRGDTQYF. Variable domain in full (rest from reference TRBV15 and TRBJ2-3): DAMVIQNPRYQVTQFGKPVTLSCSQTLNHNVMYWYQQKSSQAPKLLFHYYDKDFNNEADTPDNFQSRRPNTSFCFLDIRSPGLGDTAMYLCATARDRGDTQYFGPGTRLTVL.

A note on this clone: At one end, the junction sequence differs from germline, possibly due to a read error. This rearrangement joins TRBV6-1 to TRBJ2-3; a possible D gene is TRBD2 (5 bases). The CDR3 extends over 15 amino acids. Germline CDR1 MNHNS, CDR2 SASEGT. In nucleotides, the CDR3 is TGTGTCAGCAATCTACTAGGGCTAGGCACAGATACGCAGTATTTT. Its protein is CVSNLLGLGTDTQYF.

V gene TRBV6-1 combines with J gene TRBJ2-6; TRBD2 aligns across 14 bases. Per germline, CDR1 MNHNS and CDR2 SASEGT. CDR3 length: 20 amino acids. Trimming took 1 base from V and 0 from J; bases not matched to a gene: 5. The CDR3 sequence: CASSEGTSGRPSSGANVLTF. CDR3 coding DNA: TGTGCCAGCAGTGAAGGGACTAGCGGGAGGCCGAGCTCTGGGGCCAACGTCCTGACTTTC.

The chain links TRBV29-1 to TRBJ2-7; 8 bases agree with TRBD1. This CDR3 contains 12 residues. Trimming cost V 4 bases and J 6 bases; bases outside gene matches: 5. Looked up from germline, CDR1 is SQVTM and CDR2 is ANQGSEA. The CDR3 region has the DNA TGCAGCGTTGGACGACAGGGGAGCGAGCAGTACTTC. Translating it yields CSVGRQGSEQYF.

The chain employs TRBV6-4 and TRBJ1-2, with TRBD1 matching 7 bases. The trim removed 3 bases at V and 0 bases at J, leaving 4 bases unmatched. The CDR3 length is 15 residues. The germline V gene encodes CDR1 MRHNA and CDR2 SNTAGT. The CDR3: CASSEGTEANYGYTF. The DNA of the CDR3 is TGTGCCAGCAGTGAAGGGACAGAAGCTAACTATGGCTACACCTTC.

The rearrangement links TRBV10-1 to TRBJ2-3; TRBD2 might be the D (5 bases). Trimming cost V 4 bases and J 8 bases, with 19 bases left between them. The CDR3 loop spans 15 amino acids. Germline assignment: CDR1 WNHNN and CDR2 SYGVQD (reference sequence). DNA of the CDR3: TGCGCCAGCAGTGGGGCGAGCGGACCTATGGGTACGCAGTATTTT. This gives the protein CASSGASGPMGTQYF.

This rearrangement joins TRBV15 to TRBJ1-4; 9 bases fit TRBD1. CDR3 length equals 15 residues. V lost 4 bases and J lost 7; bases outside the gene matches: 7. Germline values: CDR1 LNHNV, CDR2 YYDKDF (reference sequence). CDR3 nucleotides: TGTGCCACCAGCACAGGTGCGGGACAGGGTGAAAAACTGTTTTTT. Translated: CATSTGAGQGEKLFF.

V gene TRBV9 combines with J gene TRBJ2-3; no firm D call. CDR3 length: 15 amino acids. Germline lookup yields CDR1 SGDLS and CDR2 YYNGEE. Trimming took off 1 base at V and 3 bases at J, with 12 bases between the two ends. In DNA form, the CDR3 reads TGTGCCAGCAGCGTAACTCTAGGATTTACAGATACGCAGTATTTT. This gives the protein CASSVTLGFTDTQYF.

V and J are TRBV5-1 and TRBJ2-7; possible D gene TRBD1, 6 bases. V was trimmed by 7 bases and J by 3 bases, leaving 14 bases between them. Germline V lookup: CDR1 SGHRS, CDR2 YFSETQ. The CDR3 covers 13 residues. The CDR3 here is CASGPTGNYEQYF. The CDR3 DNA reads TGCGCCAGCGGCCCGACAGGAAACTACGAGCAGTACTTC.

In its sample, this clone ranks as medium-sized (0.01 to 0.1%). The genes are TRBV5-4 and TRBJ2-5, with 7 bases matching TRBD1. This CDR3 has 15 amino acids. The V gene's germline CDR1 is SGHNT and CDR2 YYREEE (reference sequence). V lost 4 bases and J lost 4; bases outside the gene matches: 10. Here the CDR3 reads CASSLRTQGVETQYF. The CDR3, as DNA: TGTGCCAGCAGCCTACGGACCCAGGGGGTAGAGACCCAGTACTTC. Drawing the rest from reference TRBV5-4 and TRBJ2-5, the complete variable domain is ETGVTQSPTHLIKTRGQQVTLRCSSQSGHNTVSWYQQALGQGPQFIFQYYREEENGRGNFPPRFSGLQFPNYSSELNVNALELDDSALYLCASSLRTQGVETQYFGPGTRLLVL.

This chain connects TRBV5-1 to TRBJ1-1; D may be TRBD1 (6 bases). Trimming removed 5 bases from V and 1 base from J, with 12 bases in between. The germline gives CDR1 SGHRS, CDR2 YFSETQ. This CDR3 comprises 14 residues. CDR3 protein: CASRTGTQNTEAFF. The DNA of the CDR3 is TGCGCCAGCAGAACCGGGACACAGAACACTGAAGCTTTCTTT.